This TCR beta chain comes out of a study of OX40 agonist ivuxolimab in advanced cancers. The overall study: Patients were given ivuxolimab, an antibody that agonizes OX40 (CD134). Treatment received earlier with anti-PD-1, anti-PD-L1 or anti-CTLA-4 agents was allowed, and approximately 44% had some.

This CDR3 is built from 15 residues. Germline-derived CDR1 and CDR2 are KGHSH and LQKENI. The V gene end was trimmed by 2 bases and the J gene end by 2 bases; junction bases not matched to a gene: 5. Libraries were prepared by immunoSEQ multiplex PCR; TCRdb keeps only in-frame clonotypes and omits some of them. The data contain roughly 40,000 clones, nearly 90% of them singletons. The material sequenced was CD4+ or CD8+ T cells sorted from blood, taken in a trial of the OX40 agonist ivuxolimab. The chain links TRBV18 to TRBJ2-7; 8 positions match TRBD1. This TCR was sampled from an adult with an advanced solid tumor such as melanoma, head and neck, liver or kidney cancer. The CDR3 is CASSPVPGGTYEQYF. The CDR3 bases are TGTGCCAGCTCACCAGTCCCAGGGGGCACCTACGAGCAGTACTTC.